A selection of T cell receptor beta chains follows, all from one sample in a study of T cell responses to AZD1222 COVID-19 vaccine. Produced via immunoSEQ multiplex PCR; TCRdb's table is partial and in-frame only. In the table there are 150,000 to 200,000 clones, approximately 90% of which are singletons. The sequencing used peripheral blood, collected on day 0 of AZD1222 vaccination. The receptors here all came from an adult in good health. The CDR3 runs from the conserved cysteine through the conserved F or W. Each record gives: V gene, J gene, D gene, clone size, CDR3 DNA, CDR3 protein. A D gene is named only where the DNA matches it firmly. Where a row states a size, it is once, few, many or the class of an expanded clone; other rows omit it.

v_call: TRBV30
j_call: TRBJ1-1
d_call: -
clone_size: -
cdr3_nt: TGTGCCTGGAGTAAGGTAACTGAAGCTTTCTTT
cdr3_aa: CAWSKVTEAFF

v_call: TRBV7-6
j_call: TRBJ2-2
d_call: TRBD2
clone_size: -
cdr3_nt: TGTGCCAGCAGCTTACGAACGAGGGCAGGGACTAGCGGGGAGCTGTTTTTT
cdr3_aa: CASSLRTRAGTSGELFF

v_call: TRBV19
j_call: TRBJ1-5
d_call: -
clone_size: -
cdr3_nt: TGTGCCAGTAGCCGGGATATTAGGGATAGCAATCAGCCCCAGCATTTT
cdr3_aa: CASSRDIRDSNQPQHF

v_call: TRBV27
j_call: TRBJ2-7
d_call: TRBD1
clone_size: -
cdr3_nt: TGTGCCAGCAGAAAACCAGGGGACAGAACCTACGAGCAGTACTTC
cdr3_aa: CASRKPGDRTYEQYF

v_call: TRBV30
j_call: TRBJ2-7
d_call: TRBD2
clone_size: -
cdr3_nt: TGTGCCTGGAGTGTAGGTCTAGCGGGAGGGATTTCCTACGAGCAGTACTTC
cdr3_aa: CAWSVGLAGGISYEQYF

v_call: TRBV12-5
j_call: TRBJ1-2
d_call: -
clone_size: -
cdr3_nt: TGTGCTAGTGGCCCGGGCAGGACGGGAGGCTACACCTTC
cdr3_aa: CASGPGRTGGYTF

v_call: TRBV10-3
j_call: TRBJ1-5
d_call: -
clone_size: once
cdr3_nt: TGTGCCATCAGCAAAGACGGAGCGAGACAGCCCCAGCATTTT
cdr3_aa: CAISKDGARQPQHF

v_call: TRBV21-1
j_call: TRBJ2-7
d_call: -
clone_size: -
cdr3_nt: TGTGCCAGCAGCAAAGATCAGGGGTACGAGCAGTACTTC
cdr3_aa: CASSKDQGYEQYF

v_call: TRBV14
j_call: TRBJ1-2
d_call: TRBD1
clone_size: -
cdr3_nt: TGTGCCAGCAGCCAAGGGGCGGCAGGGGGCAGCTATGGCTACACCTTC
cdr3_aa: CASSQGAAGGSYGYTF

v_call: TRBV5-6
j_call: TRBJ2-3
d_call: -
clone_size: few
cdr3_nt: TGTGCCAGCAGCTTATATAGCGGTCCCGGCGGAGATACGCAGTATTTT
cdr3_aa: CASSLYSGPGGDTQYF

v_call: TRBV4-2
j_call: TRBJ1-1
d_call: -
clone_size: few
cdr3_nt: TGTGCCAGCAGCCAAGAACCACAGAACACTGAAGCTTTCTTT
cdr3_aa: CASSQEPQNTEAFF

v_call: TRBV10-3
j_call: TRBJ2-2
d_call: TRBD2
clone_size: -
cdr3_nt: TGTGCCAGCGGGAGGGCATGGACCGGGGAGCTGTTTTTT
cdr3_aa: CASGRAWTGELFF

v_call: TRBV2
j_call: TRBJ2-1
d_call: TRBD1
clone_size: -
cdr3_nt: TGTGCCAGCAGTGAAGTATTAGGGACAGGGACAAACTACAATGAGCAGTTCTTC
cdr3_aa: CASSEVLGTGTNYNEQFF

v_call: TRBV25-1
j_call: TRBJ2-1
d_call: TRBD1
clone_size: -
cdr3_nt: TGTGCCAGCAGTGATATGGACAGGGGTGGCAATGAGCAGTTCTTC
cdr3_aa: CASSDMDRGGNEQFF

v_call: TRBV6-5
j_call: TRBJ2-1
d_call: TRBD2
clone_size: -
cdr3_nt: TGTGCCAGCCGGGAACTAGCGTATTCCTACAATGAGCAGTTCTTC
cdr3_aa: CASRELAYSYNEQFF

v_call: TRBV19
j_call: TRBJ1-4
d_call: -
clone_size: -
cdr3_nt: TGTGCCAGTAGTCCGTGGCTCGCGGAAAAACTGTTTTTT
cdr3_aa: CASSPWLAEKLFF

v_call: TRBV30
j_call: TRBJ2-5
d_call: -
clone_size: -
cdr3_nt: TGTGCCTGGAGTGTACAATTTAAGCAGCGCACGGAGACCCAGTACTTC
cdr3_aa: CAWSVQFKQRTETQYF

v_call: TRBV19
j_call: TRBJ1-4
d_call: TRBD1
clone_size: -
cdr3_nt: TGTGCCAGTAGTCTTCGGACAGGTTCTAGGGAAAAACTGTTTTTT
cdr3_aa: CASSLRTGSREKLFF

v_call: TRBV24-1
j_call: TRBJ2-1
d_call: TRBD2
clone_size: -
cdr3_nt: TGTGCCACCAGTGATCCCAGGACTAGCGGGGAGGTGCATGAGCAGTTCTTC
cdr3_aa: CATSDPRTSGEVHEQFF

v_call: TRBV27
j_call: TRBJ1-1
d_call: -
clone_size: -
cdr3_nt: TGTGCCAGCAGTTTATTTGCCAGGGTAGGCACTGAAGCTTTCTTT
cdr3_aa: CASSLFARVGTEAFF

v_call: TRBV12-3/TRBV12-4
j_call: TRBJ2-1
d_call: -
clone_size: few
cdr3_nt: TGTGCCAGCAGCCTACCACTAGGGAGAGAGCAGTTCTTC
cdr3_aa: CASSLPLGREQFF

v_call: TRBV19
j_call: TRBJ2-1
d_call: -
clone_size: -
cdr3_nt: TGTGCCAGTACCATGACTCCTTACAATGAGCAGTTCTTC
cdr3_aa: CASTMTPYNEQFF

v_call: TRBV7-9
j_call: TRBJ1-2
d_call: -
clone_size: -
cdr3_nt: TGTGCCAGCAGCTCCCAATTGGGCGCTGGCTACACCTTC
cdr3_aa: CASSSQLGAGYTF

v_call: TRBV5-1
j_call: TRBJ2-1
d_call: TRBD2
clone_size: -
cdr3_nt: TGCGCCAGCAGCGGGGGACTAGCTGGACCCAATGAGCAGTTCTTC
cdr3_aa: CASSGGLAGPNEQFF

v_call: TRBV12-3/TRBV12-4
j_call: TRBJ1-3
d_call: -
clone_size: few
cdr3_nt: TGTGCCAGCTGGGAGGTAGCTGGAAACACCATATATTTT
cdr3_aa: CASWEVAGNTIYF

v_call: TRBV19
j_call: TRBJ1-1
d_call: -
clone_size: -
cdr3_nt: TGTGCCAGTAGTATATCCCCGAACACTGAAGCTTTCTTT
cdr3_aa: CASSISPNTEAFF

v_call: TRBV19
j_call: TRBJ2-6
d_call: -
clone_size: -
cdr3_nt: TGTGCCAGTAAGTTAGGCGGAGGCTACTCTGGGGCCAACGTCCTGACTTTC
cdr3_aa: CASKLGGGYSGANVLTF

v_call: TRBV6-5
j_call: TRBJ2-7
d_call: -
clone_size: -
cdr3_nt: TGTGCCAGCAAAGGGACGGCTCCCTCCTACGAGCAGTACTTC
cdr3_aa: CASKGTAPSYEQYF

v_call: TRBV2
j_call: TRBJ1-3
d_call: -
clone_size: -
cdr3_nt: TGTGCCAGCAGTGTGAAGGGACCGAGCTCTGGAAACACCATATATTTT
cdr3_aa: CASSVKGPSSGNTIYF

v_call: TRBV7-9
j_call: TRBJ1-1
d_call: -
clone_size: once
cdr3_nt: TGTGCCAGCAGCTCTTCGACGGGGGTTCATTACGGACGCACTGAAGCTTTCTTT
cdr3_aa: CASSSSTGVHYGRTEAFF

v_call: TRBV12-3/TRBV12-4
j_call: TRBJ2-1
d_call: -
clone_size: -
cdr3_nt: TGTGCCAGCAGTTTGGGTGAGCAGTTCTTC
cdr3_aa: CASSLGEQFF

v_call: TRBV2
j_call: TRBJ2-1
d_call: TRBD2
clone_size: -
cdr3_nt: TGTGCCAGCAGCCCTGGGACTAGTTACAATGAGCAGTTCTTC
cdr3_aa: CASSPGTSYNEQFF

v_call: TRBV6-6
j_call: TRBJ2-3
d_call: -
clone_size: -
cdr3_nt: TGTGCCAGCAGTTACTCAGCCTACACAGATACGCAGTATTTT
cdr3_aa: CASSYSAYTDTQYF

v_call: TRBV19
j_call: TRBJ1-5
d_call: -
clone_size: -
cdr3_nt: TGTGCCAGTCAGTTAAGAGGGGGGCTGGGGAATCAGCCCCAGCATTTT
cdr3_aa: CASQLRGGLGNQPQHF

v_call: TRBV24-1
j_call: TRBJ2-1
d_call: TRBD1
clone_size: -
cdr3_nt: TGTGCCATCAAATCGGACAGGACCAATGAGCAGTTCTTC
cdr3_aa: CAIKSDRTNEQFF

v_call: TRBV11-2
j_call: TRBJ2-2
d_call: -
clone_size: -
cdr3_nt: TGTGCCAGCAGCTTCGTTGGCACCGGGGAGCTGTTTTTT
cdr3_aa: CASSFVGTGELFF

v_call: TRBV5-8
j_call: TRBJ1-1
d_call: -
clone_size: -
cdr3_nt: TGTGCCAGCAGCTTAGGGGTGGTGAGGAACACTGAAGCTTTCTTT
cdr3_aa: CASSLGVVRNTEAFF

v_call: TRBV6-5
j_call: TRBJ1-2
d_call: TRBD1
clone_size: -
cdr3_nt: TGTGCCAGCAAAGAGGGACAGAGGATTAACTATGGCTACACCTTC
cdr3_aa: CASKEGQRINYGYTF

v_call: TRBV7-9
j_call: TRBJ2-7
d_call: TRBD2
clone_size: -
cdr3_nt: TGTGCCAGCAGCATCGGGACTAGCGGTGAGCAGTACTTC
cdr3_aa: CASSIGTSGEQYF

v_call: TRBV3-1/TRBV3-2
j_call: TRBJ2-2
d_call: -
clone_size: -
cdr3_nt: TGTGCCAGCAGCCCTTCGAGGGCCGGGGAGCTGTTTTTT
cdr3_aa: CASSPSRAGELFF

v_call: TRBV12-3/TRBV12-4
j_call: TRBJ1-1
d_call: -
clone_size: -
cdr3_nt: TGTGCCAGCAGTTCCGGGCAGAACACTGAAGCTTTCTTT
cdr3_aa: CASSSGQNTEAFF